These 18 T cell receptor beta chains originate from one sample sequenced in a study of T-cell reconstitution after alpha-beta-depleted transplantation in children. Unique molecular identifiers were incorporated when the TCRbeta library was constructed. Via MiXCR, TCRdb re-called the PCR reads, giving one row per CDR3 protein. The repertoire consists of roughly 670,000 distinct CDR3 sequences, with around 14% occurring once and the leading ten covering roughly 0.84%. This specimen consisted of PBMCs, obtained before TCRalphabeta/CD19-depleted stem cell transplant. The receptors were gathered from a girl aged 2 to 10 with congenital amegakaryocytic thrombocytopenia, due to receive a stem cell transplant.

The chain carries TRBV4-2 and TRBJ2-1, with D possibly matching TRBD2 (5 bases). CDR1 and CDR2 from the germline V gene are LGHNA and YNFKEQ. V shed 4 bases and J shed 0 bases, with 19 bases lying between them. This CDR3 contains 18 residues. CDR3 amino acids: CASSPGMLRASSYNEQFF. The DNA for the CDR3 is TGTGCCAGCAGCCCCGGGATGTTGCGGGCGAGCTCCTACAATGAGCAGTTCTTC.

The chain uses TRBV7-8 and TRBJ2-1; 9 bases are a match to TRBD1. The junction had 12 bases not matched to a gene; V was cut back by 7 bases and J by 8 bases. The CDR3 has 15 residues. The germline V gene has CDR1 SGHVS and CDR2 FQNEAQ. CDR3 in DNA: TGTGCCAGCACCACCACCGGGACAGGGTTTTATGAGCAGTTCTTC. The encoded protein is CASTTTGTGFYEQFF.

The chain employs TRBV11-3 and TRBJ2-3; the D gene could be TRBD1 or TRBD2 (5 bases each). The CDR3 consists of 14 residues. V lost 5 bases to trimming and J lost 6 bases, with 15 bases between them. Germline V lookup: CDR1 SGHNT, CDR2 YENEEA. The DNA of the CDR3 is TGTGCCAGCAGCCGATCCGGGGACCGGGATACGCAGTATTTT. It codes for CASSRSGDRDTQYF.

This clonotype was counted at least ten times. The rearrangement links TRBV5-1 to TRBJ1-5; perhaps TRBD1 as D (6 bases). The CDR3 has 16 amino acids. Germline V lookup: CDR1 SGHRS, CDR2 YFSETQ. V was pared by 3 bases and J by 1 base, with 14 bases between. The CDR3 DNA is TGCGCCAGCAGCTCGGGAACAGGGTTCAGCAATCAGCCCCAGCATTTT. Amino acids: CASSSGTGFSNQPQHF. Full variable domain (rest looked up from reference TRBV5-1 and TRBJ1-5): KAGVTQTPRYLIKTRGQQVTLSCSPISGHRSVSWYQQTPGQGLQFLFEYFSETQRNKGNFPGRFSGRQFSNSRSEMNVSTLELGDSALYLCASSSGTGFSNQPQHFGDGTRLSIL.

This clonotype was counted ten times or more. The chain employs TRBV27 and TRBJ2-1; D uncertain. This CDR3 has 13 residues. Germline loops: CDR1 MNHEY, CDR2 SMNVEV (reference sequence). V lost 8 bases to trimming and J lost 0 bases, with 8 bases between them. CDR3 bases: TGTGCCAGCGCCATGAGCTCCTACAATGAGCAGTTCTTC. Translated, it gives CASAMSSYNEQFF.

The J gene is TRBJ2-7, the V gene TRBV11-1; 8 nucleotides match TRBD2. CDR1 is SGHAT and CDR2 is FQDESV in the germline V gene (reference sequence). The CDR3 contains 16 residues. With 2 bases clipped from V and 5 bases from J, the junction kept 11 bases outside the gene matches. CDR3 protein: CASSLLRSGRRHEQYF. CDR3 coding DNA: TGTGCCAGCAGCTTATTAAGAAGCGGGAGAAGGCACGAGCAGTACTTC. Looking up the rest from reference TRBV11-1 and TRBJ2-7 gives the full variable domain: EAEVAQSPRYKITEKSQAVAFWCDPISGHATLYWYRQILGQGPELLVQFQDESVVDDSQLPKDRFSAERLKGVDSTLKIQPAELGDSAMYLCASSLLRSGRRHEQYFGPGTRLTVT.

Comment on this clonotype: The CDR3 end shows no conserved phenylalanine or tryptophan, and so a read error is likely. CDR3 DNA: TGTGCCAGCAGCCCTCACACCGGGGCAGATACGCAGTATCTT. Encoded protein: CASSPHTGADTQYL. The V gene is TRBV7-6, the J gene TRBJ2-3; perhaps TRBD2 as D (5 bases). CDR1 is SGHVS and CDR2 is FNYEAQ in the germline V gene. Trimming took 5 bases from V and 4 from J, leaving 13 bases between them. The CDR3 is 14 amino acids.

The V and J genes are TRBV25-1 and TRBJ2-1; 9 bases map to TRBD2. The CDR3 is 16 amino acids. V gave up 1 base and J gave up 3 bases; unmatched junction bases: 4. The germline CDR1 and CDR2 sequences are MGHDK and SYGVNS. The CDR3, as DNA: TGTGCCAGCAGTGAATGGGGCGGGAGGGACTACAATGAGCAGTTCTTC. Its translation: CASSEWGGRDYNEQFF. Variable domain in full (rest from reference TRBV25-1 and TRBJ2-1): EADIYQTPRYLVIGTGKKITLECSQTMGHDKMYWYQQDPGMELHLIHYSYGVNSTEKGDLSSESTVSRIRTEHFPLTLESARPSHTSQYLCASSEWGGRDYNEQFFGPGTRLTVL.

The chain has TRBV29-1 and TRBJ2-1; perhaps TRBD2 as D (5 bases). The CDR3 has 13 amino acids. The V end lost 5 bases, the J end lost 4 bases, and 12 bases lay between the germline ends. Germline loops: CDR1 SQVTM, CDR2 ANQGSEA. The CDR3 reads CSVRPGGYNEQFF. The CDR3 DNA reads TGCAGCGTTCGCCCAGGCGGGTACAATGAGCAGTTCTTC.

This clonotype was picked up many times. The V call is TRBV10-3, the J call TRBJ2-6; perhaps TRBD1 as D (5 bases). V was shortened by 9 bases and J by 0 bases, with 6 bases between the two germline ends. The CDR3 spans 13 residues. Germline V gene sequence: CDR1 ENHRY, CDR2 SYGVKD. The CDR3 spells CAIQGSGANVLTF. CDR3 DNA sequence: TGTGCCATTCAGGGCTCTGGGGCCAACGTCCTGACTTTC.

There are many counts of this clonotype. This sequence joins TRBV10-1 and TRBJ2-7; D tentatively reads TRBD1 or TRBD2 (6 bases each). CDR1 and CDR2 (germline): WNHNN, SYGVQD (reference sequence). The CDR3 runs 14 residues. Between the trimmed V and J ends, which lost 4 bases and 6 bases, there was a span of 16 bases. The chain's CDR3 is CASSADSGDSEQYF. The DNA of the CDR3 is TGCGCCAGCAGTGCGGACAGTGGGGACTCCGAGCAGTACTTC.

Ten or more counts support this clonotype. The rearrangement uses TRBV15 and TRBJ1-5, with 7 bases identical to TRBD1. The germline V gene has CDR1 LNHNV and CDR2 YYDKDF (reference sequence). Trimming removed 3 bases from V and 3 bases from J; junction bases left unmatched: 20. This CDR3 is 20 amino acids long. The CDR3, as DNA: TGTGCCACCAGCAGGCGTAAGGGCCTAACAGGGGATGTCGTCAATCAGCCCCAGCATTTT. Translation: CATSRRKGLTGDVVNQPQHF.

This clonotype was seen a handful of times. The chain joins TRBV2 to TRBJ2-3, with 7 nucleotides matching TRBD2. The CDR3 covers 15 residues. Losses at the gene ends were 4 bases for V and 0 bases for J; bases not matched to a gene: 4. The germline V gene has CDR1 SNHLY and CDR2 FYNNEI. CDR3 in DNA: TGTGCCAGCAGTGGTCTAGCGGCCAGCACAGATACGCAGTATTTT. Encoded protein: CASSGLAASTDTQYF.

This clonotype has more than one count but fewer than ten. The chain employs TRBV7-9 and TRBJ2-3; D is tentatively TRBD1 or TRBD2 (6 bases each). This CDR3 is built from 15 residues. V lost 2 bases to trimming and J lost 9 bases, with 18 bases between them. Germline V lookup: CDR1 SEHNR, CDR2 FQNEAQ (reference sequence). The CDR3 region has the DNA TGTGCCAGCAGCTTAACAAGCGAGGGGGGCGACACGCAGTATTTT. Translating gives CASSLTSEGGDTQYF.

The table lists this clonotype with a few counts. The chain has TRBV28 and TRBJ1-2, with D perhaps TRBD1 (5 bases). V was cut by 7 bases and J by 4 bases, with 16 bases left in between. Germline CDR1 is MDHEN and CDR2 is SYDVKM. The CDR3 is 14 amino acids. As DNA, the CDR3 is TGTGCCAGCACACCAGGGTGGGGATCCTATGGCTACACCTTC. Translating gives CASTPGWGSYGYTF.

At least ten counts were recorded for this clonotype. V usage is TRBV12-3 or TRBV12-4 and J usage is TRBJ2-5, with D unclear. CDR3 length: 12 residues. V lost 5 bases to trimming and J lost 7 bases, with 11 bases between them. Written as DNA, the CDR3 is TGTGCCAGCAGTGGGCCGGTTGCGACCCAGTACTTC. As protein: CASSGPVATQYF.

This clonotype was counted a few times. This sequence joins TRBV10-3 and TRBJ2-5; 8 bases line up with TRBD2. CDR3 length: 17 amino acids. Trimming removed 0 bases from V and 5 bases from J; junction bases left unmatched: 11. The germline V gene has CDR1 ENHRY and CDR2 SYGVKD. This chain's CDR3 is CAISESSASGLGETQYF. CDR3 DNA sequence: TGTGCCATCAGTGAGTCCTCCGCTAGCGGGCTGGGGGAGACCCAGTACTTC.

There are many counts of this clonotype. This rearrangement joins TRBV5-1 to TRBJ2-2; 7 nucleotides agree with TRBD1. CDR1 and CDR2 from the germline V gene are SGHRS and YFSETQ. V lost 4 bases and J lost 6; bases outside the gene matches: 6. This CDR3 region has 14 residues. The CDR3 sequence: CASSPRQGPGELFF. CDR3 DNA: TGCGCCAGCAGCCCCAGACAGGGTCCCGGGGAGCTGTTTTTT.